This T cell receptor (beta chain) was sequenced for a study of shared clonotypes between healthy human individuals. Whole-study findings and limits: Memory subsets generally showed smaller estimated richness than naive subsets did. Naive CD4 clonotype sharing across several donors was 5% to 6%.

With respect to this clone: Antigen unknown.

Here immunoSEQ multiplex PCR was the method, and the copy in TCRdb shows in-frame clones only, minus some. The sample consists of roughly 400,000 clones, approximately 97% of them appearing once. CD8 memory combined CD45RO+ cells with CCR7-negative CD45RA+ TemRA cells. This TCR was recovered from a man aged 25 to 45 in good health. The sequenced sample was memory CD8+ T cells sorted from blood. Subset reported: CD45RO+ cells pooled with CCR7-negative TemRA cells.

The CDR3 DNA follows: TGCGCCAGCAGCTTGGGTGTGGGCGGGAGTCCCTACAATGAGCAGTTCTTC. Residues: CASSLGVGGSPYNEQFF. The chain couples TRBV5-1 to TRBJ2-1, with TRBD2 matching over 7 bases. Germline V lookup: CDR1 SGHRS, CDR2 YFSETQ. Trimming cost V 0 bases and J 2 bases; bases outside gene matches: 8. The CDR3 is 17 amino acids.